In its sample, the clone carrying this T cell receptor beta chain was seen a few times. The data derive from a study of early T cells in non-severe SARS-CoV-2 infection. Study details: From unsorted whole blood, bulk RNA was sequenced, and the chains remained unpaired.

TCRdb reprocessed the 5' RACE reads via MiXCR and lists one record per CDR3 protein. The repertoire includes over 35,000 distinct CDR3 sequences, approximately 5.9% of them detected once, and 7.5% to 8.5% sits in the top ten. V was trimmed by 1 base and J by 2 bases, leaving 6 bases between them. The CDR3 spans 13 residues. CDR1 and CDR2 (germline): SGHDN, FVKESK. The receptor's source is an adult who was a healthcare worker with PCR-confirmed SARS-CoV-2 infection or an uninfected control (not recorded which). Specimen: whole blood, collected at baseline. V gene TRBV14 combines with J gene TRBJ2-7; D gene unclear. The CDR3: CASSQVRAYEQYF. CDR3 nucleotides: TGTGCCAGCAGCCAAGTCCGGGCCTACGAGCAGTACTTC.